A single sample is the source of the 17 T cell receptor beta chains below, sequenced in a study of long-term antiretroviral therapy in people with HIV. Researchers report immunoSEQ v3.0 was run at survey level. TCRdb's copy holds only in-frame clones and misses some; the assay was immunoSEQ multiplex PCR. The sample has around 15,000 clones; around 83% are singletons. This specimen was unsorted PBMCs, taken 0.5 years after starting antiretroviral therapy. Receptors were obtained from a woman in her thirties or forties with HIV.

V is TRBV7-9 and J is TRBJ2-5; tentative D call: TRBD2 (5 bases). The CDR3 is 13 residues long. V was clipped by 1 base and J by 5 bases, with 8 bases between them. Germline values: CDR1 SEHNR, CDR2 FQNEAQ (reference sequence). CDR3 amino acids: CASSLGGWETQYF. DNA for the CDR3: TGTGCCAGCAGCTTAGGAGGGTGGGAGACCCAGTACTTC.

The chain carries TRBV5-1 and TRBJ2-4; possibly TRBD1 or TRBD2 for D (5 bases each). Per germline, CDR1 SGHRS and CDR2 YFSETQ. The CDR3 is 13 residues long. V lost 1 base and J lost 9, with 11 bases in between. CDR3 loop: CASSLLGEGIQYF. In nucleotides, the CDR3 is TGCGCCAGCAGCTTGTTGGGGGAAGGCATTCAGTACTTC.

J is TRBJ2-1 and V is TRBV4-3, with D perhaps assigned TRBD1 or TRBD2 (6 bases each). V was cut by 0 bases and J by 10 bases, with 10 bases left in between. This CDR3 spans 13 amino acids. Per the germline V gene, CDR1 is LGHNA and CDR2 is YSLEER. The CDR3 DNA is TGCGCCAGCAGCCAAGAGGGGGGCTTCGAGCAGTTCTTC. This encodes CASSQEGGFEQFF.

The rearrangement uses TRBV29-1 and TRBJ2-1; D is perhaps TRBD2 (6 bases). Trimming left V 5 bases short and J 9 bases short, with 17 bases between. Germline assignment: CDR1 SQVTM and CDR2 ANQGSEA. The CDR3 is 13 residues long. The CDR3 loop is CSVSTGDYGEQFF. CDR3 nucleotides: TGCAGCGTTTCAACGGGAGATTACGGTGAGCAGTTCTTC.

V is TRBV4-3 and J is TRBJ2-1; D is possibly TRBD1 (6 bases). Per the germline V gene, CDR1 is LGHNA and CDR2 is YSLEER. Trimming removed 1 base from V and 5 bases from J, with 9 bases in between. The CDR3 sequence is 14 residues long. CDR3 in DNA: TGCGCCAGCAGCCAAGGCTACAGGGACAATGAGCAGTTCTTC. It is translated as CASSQGYRDNEQFF.

The rearrangement joins TRBV2 to TRBJ2-7, with TRBD2 as a possible D gene (5 bases). V lost 1 base and J lost 0, with 16 bases in between. Looked up from germline, CDR1 is SNHLY and CDR2 is FYNNEI. The CDR3 extends over 17 amino acids. For the CDR3, the DNA is TGTGCCAGCAGTGAAGGCGGAGGTTGGGGTTCCTCCTACGAGCAGTACTTC. The encoded protein is CASSEGGGWGSSYEQYF.

The chain couples TRBV10-3 to TRBJ1-5, with 10 bases fitting TRBD1. This CDR3 contains 16 residues. Germline V gives CDR1 ENHRY, CDR2 SYGVKD. V was pared by 0 bases and J by 7 bases, with 6 bases of the junction left unmatched. This CDR3 is CAISESGTGAHQPQHF. In DNA form, the CDR3 reads TGTGCCATCAGTGAGTCGGGGACAGGGGCCCACCAGCCCCAGCATTTT.

V gene TRBV7-9 combines with J gene TRBJ2-7, with TRBD1 matching 7 bases. The V and J ends lost 3 bases and 0 bases, in that order; junction bases with no gene match: 8. This CDR3 contains 16 residues. The V gene's germline CDR1 is SEHNR and CDR2 FQNEAQ (reference sequence). The CDR3 sequence: CASSFLTGDGSYEQYF. In nucleotides, the CDR3 is TGTGCCAGCAGCTTCCTAACAGGGGATGGCTCCTACGAGCAGTACTTC.

The rearrangement uses TRBV23-1 and TRBJ2-7, with D maybe TRBD1 (6 bases). TRBV23-1 is classed as an ORF, of uncertain function. The CDR3 covers 12 residues. Trimming shortened V by 11 bases and J by 6 bases, and 17 bases separated the two germline ends. The CDR3 loop is CAPPGHRSEQYF. The CDR3 region has the DNA TGCGCCCCCCCGGGACATAGGTCCGAGCAGTACTTC.

The chain uses TRBV5-1 and TRBJ1-1, with D uncertain. Germline V gene sequence: CDR1 SGHRS, CDR2 YFSETQ. The length of the CDR3 is 14 residues. Between the trimmed V and J ends, which lost 0 bases and 1 base, there was a span of 7 bases. DNA for the CDR3: TGCGCCAGCAGCTTGGAAGCCTCGAACACTGAAGCTTTCTTT. Protein product: CASSLEASNTEAFF.

This clone occurred a few times. The gene calls are TRBV19 and TRBJ2-3, with 10 bases identical to TRBD2. CDR1 LNHDA and CDR2 SQIVND come from the germline V gene (reference sequence). V trimming: 6 bases; J trimming: 0 bases; junction bases outside the gene matches: 3. This CDR3 region has 15 residues. The CDR3 here is CASSSSGRSTDTQYF. The CDR3 DNA sequence: TGTGCCAGTAGCTCTAGCGGGAGAAGCACAGATACGCAGTATTTT.

The table lists this clone with a few counts. The chain combines TRBV7-9 with TRBJ2-2; D is unresolved. Germline V CDR1 and CDR2: SEHNR, FQNEAQ (reference sequence). Trimming took 6 bases from V and 6 from J, leaving 5 bases between them. The CDR3 loop spans 11 amino acids. This CDR3 is CASSVSGELFF. The CDR3, as DNA: TGTGCCAGCAGTGTCTCCGGGGAGCTGTTTTTT.

V usage is TRBV2 and J usage is TRBJ2-7; no definite D call. Per the germline V gene, CDR1 is SNHLY and CDR2 is FYNNEI. The length of the CDR3 is 14 residues. V lost 3 bases to trimming and J lost 3 bases, with 12 bases between them. The CDR3 nucleotides are TGTGCCAGCAGTGACTCTAGTCTGATCTACGAGCAGTACTTC. This gives the protein CASSDSSLIYEQYF.

The chain is built from TRBV6-5 and TRBJ2-7; TRBD1 matches at 7 bases. Germline values: CDR1 MNHEY, CDR2 SVGAGI. The ends lost 5 bases at V and 2 bases at J; junction bases unmatched: 3. This CDR3 contains 13 residues. In nucleotides, the CDR3 is TGTGCCAGCAGTACAGGGGAAGCCTACGAGCAGTACTTC. This encodes CASSTGEAYEQYF.

The chain couples TRBV7-9 to TRBJ1-1; D is uncertain. The V end was cut by 2 bases, the J end by 3 bases, with 13 bases between. The CDR3 has 15 residues. The germline V gene encodes CDR1 SEHNR and CDR2 FQNEAQ (reference sequence). CDR3 bases: TGTGCCAGCAGCTTATCGGAGGGTTGGGACACTGAAGCTTTCTTT. Its protein product is CASSLSEGWDTEAFF.

This rearrangement joins TRBV4-3 to TRBJ2-5, with TRBD1 matching over 9 bases. Germline trimming cut 1 base from V and 5 bases from J; bases unmatched to any gene: 8. The CDR3 is made up of 16 amino acids. Germline V gene sequence: CDR1 LGHNA, CDR2 YSLEER. The CDR3 DNA sequence: TGCGCCAGCAGCCAAGGTGCCATCGACAGGGGGGAGACCCAGTACTTC. Protein sequence: CASSQGAIDRGETQYF.

The J gene is TRBJ2-5, the V gene TRBV2, with D possibly being TRBD1 or TRBD2 (5 bases each). Trimming took 6 bases from V and 1 from J, leaving 9 bases between them. The CDR3 has 13 residues. Germline V gives CDR1 SNHLY, CDR2 FYNNEI. DNA for the CDR3: TGTGCCAGCAGCCGGGGCCCCCAAGAGACCCAGTACTTC. Its protein product is CASSRGPQETQYF.